Reported below is one TCR beta chain. The CDR3 is 17 residues long. Germline values: CDR1 LNHDA, CDR2 SQIVND (reference sequence). Trimming removed 6 bases from V and 0 bases from J, with 17 bases in between. These data come from a study of blood T cell repertoires in COVID-19. Study-wide context: The United States, Italy and Spain supplied acute and convalescent COVID-19 samples.

The table came from immunoSEQ multiplex PCR; TCRdb's copy has only in-frame clones and leaves some out. The sample lists fewer than 150,000 clones; approximately 84% were seen once. Specimen: peripheral blood. This receptor was identified in a human donor in a cohort sampled during active COVID-19. The chain couples TRBV19 to TRBJ2-2, with D possibly being TRBD2 (6 bases). Written as DNA, the CDR3 is TGTGCCAGTAGAGGCGGGGTTAGGCCTACGAACACCGGGGAGCTGTTTTTT. Its protein product is CASRGGVRPTNTGELFF.